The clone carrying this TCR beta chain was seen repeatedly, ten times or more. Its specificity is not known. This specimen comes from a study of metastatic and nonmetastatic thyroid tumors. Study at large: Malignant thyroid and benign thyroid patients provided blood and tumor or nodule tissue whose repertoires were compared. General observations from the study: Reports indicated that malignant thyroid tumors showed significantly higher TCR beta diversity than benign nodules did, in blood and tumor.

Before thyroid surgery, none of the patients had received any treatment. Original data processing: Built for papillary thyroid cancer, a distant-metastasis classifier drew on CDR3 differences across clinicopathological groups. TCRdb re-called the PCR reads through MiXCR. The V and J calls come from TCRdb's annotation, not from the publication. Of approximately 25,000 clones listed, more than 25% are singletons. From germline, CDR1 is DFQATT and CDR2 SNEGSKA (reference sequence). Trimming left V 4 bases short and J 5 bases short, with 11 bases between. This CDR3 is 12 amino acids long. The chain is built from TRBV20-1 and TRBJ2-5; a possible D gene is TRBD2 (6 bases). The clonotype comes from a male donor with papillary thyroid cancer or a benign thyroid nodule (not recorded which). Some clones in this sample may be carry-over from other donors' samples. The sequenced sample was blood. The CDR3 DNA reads TGCAGTGCTACGGGACTGATGGAGACCCAGTACTTC. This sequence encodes CSATGLMETQYF.